The 10 T cell receptor beta chains reported below all come from one sample, sequenced in a study of blood T cells in healthy people across ages. It was with a sample-barcoded 5' primer and a J-beta primer mix that a second PCR of roughly 6 to 12 cycles was run. In TCRdb, the 5' RACE reads were re-called with MiXCR into one record per CDR3 protein. The sample records around 1,500,000 distinct CDR3 sequences, roughly 40% being singletons. The material sequenced was blood. These receptors were taken from a woman aged 18 to 35 in good health.

Only a few counts were recorded for this clonotype. The chain has TRBV29-1 and TRBJ1-2; D perhaps matches TRBD1 (5 bases). V lost 3 bases and J lost 8, with 16 bases in between. This CDR3 is built from 13 residues. Germline CDR1 SQVTM, CDR2 ANQGSEA. Here the CDR3 reads CSVDQGTIGGYTF. CDR3 bases: TGCAGCGTTGACCAGGGAACTATTGGAGGCTACACCTTC.

The V and J genes are TRBV7-9 and TRBJ1-5; weak D call: TRBD1 (6 bases). The CDR3 is made up of 16 amino acids. The V end lost 4 bases, the J end lost 7 bases, and 20 bases lay between the germline ends. Germline-derived CDR1 and CDR2 are SEHNR and FQNEAQ (reference sequence). Here the CDR3 reads CASSSVNKGGRQPQHF. CDR3 DNA sequence: TGTGCCAGCAGCTCTGTAAATAAGGGGGGCAGGCAGCCCCAGCATTTT.

A few counts support this clonotype. The V gene is TRBV12-3 or TRBV12-4, the J gene TRBJ1-2, with D possibly TRBD1 on 5 matching bases. Trimming took off 6 bases at V and 8 bases at J, with 10 bases between the two ends. There are 11 residues in the CDR3. This CDR3 is CASRGVRGYTF. CDR3 nucleotide sequence: TGTGCCAGCAGAGGGGTTCGGGGCTACACCTTC.

This clonotype was counted a few times. This sequence joins TRBV12-3 or TRBV12-4 and TRBJ1-3; D uncertain. The CDR3 sequence is 13 residues long. Trimming took off 4 bases at V and 4 bases at J, with 8 bases between the two ends. The CDR3 region is CASSSSLGNTIYF. The CDR3, as DNA: TGTGCCAGCAGTTCGTCGCTCGGAAACACCATATATTTT.

The rearrangement links TRBV19 to TRBJ2-5, with 9 bases matching TRBD1. The end of the DNA aligns better with TRBJ2-7, so the J call may be wrong. Germline V gene sequence: CDR1 LNHDA, CDR2 SQIVND (reference sequence). The CDR3 is 14 residues long. DNA of the CDR3: TGTGCCAGTAGTGCCCGACAGGGGGTCAACGAGCAGTACTTC. This codes for CASSARQGVNEQYF.

The V gene is TRBV4-2, the J gene TRBJ2-1; D not resolved. Germline CDR1 is LGHNA and CDR2 is YNFKEQ. The CDR3 loop spans 16 amino acids. With 0 bases removed from V and 7 bases from J, the gap between germline ends came to 16 bases. The CDR3 DNA sequence: TGTGCCAGCAGCCAAGATCGGGCTACCCCGAGGAATGAGCAGTTCTTC. Its translation: CASSQDRATPRNEQFF.

This CDR3 is CASSRYTSEQFF. CDR3 DNA: TGTGCCAGCAGCAGATATACGTCGGAGCAGTTCTTC. The V call is TRBV27, the J call TRBJ2-1; D not resolved. CDR3 length: 12 residues. CDR1 and CDR2 (germline): MNHEY, SMNVEV (reference sequence). V gave up 6 bases and J gave up 10 bases, with 13 bases separating them.

This clonotype was seen a few times. The rearrangement joins TRBV28 to TRBJ2-5; 10 bases are shared with TRBD1. Losses at the gene ends were 5 bases for V and 5 bases for J; bases not matched to a gene: 8. The CDR3 extends over 15 amino acids. Germline-derived CDR1 and CDR2 are MDHEN and SYDVKM. CDR3 coding DNA: TGTGCCAGCAGTAGTGACAGGGGGCGTTGGGAGACCCAGTACTTC. As protein: CASSSDRGRWETQYF.

The gene calls are TRBV5-1 and TRBJ1-1; D remains unclear. CDR1 SGHRS and CDR2 YFSETQ come from the germline V gene. The CDR3 is 12 residues long. V was pared by 2 bases and J by 5 bases, with 7 bases between. For the CDR3, the DNA is TGCGCCAGCAGCTTATCCCAGACTGAAGCTTTCTTT. This translates into CASSLSQTEAFF.

The chain recombines TRBV20-1 with TRBJ2-3, with TRBD2 matching 8 bases. The CDR3 extends over 13 amino acids. Trimming at V came to 5 bases and at J to 4 bases, leaving 5 bases not matched to a gene. Germline V gives CDR1 DFQATT, CDR2 SNEGSKA (reference sequence). For the CDR3, the DNA is TGCAGTGCTGGAGCGGGAGCCCCAGATACGCAGTATTTT. Its protein product is CSAGAGAPDTQYF.